A single sample gave rise to the 5 T cell receptor beta chains below, sequenced in a study of identical twins. TCRdb fed the 5' RACE reads into MiXCR, producing one record per CDR3 protein. The profile shows roughly 350,000 distinct CDR3 sequences, about 12% of them singletons. In addition, the sample was reused for a study of yellow fever vaccine responses in identical twins.

The material sequenced was CD8+ T cells sorted from blood. These receptors were taken from a woman in her late teens or twenties in good health.

DNA for the CDR3: TGTGCCAGCAGCGTAGCTGGGCTAGCCCCCGGGGAGCTGTTTTTT. As protein: CASSVAGLAPGELFF. The chain links TRBV9 to TRBJ2-2, with D perhaps TRBD2 (5 bases). From germline, CDR1 is SGDLS and CDR2 YYNGEE. Trimming cost V 0 bases and J 6 bases, with 12 bases left between them. The CDR3 runs 15 residues.

Only a few counts were recorded for this clonotype. This chain uses TRBV6-2 or TRBV6-3 with TRBJ2-3, with 8 positions matching TRBD2. The CDR3 runs to 16 residues. The germline gives CDR1 MNHEY, CDR2 SVGEGT. The ends lost 2 bases at V and 5 bases at J; junction bases unmatched: 9. Written as DNA, the CDR3 is TGTGCCAGCAGTTACATTCAAGCGGGAGATGGAGATACGCAGTATTTT. Translating gives CASSYIQAGDGDTQYF.

This clonotype was observed a handful of times. The J gene is TRBJ2-3, the V gene TRBV7-9; perhaps TRBD2 as D (5 bases). Trimming took off 2 bases at V and 0 bases at J, with 9 bases between the two ends. From germline, CDR1 is SEHNR and CDR2 FQNEAQ (reference sequence). The CDR3 contains 15 residues. CDR3 sequence (DNA): TGTGCCAGCAGCTTACAGCGGACTAGCACAGATACGCAGTATTTT. This codes for CASSLQRTSTDTQYF.

The V gene is TRBV7-9, the J gene TRBJ2-5; 10 nucleotides line up with TRBD2. J gave up 0 bases and V 5 bases, and 9 bases lay outside the gene matches. This CDR3 is 17 amino acids long. CDR1 is SEHNR and CDR2 is FQNEAQ in the germline V gene (reference sequence). The CDR3 DNA reads as TGTGCCAGCAGCCCAAGGACTAGCGGTAGATACCAAGAGACCCAGTACTTC. Its translation: CASSPRTSGRYQETQYF.

This clonotype has more than one count but fewer than ten. The rearrangement links TRBV11-3 to TRBJ2-1; 15 nucleotides line up with TRBD2. This CDR3 has 17 residues. Germline CDR1 reads SGHNT; CDR2 reads YENEEA. V trimming: 4 bases; J trimming: 7 bases; junction bases outside the gene matches: 8. CDR3 in DNA: TGTGCCAGCAGCTGGGGACTAGCGGGAGGCCTGGGAAATGAGCAGTTCTTC. As protein: CASSWGLAGGLGNEQFF. Full variable domain (outside the CDR3, taken from reference TRBV11-3 and TRBJ2-1): EAGVVQSPRYKIIEKKQPVAFWCNPISGHNTLYWYLQNLGQGPELLIRYENEEAVDDSQLPKDRFSAERLKGVDSTLKIQPAELGDSAVYLCASSWGLAGGLGNEQFFGPGTRLTVL.